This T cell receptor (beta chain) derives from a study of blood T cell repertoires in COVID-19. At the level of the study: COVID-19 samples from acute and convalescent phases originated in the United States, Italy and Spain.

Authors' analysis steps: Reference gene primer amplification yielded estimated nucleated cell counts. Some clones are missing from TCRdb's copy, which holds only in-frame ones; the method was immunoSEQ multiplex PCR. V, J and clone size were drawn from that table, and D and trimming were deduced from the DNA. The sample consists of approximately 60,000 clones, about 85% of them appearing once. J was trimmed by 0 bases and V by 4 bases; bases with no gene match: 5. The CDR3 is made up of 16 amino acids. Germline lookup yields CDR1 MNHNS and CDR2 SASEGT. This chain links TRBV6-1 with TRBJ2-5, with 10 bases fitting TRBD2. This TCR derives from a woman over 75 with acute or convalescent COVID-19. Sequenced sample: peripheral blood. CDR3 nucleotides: TGTGCCAGCAGTGCAGGACTAGCGGAATACCAAGAGACCCAGTACTTC. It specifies CASSAGLAEYQETQYF.